What follows are 25 T cell receptor beta chains derived from one specimen sequenced in a study of OX40 agonist ivuxolimab in advanced cancers. The table came from immunoSEQ multiplex PCR; TCRdb's copy has only in-frame clones and leaves some out. The sample includes more than 85,000 clones, about 90% of them seen just once. Sequences were derived from CD4+ or CD8+ T cells sorted from blood, sampled in a trial of the OX40 agonist ivuxolimab. All receptors derive from an adult with an advanced solid tumor such as melanoma, head and neck, liver or kidney cancer.

The J gene is TRBJ2-7, the V gene TRBV5-1; 7 bases align to TRBD1. The CDR3 is 15 residues long. The ends lost 0 bases at V and 3 bases at J; junction bases unmatched: 6. CDR1 and CDR2 from the germline V gene are SGHRS and YFSETQ. CDR3 amino acids: CASSLGGTEIYEQYF. The CDR3 bases are TGCGCCAGCAGCTTGGGTGGGACAGAGATCTACGAGCAGTACTTC. The variable domain in full, with the rest retrieved from reference TRBV5-1 and TRBJ2-7, is KAGVTQTPRYLIKTRGQQVTLSCSPISGHRSVSWYQQTPGQGLQFLFEYFSETQRNKGNFPGRFSGRQFSNSRSEMNVSTLELGDSALYLCASSLGGTEIYEQYFGPGTRLTVT.

V usage is TRBV7-2 and J usage is TRBJ2-3; 9 nucleotides line up with TRBD2. CDR3 size: 17 residues. The J segment lost 0 bases and the V segment lost 5 bases, leaving 9 bases of the junction unmatched. Germline V CDR1 and CDR2: SGHTA, FQGNSA. CDR3: CASSQEAGGVSTDTQYF. CDR3 in DNA: TGTGCCAGCAGCCAAGAAGCGGGAGGAGTCAGCACAGATACGCAGTATTTT.

This clone appeared once. The chain uses TRBV4-3 and TRBJ2-7, with 9 bases identical to TRBD2. Per the germline V gene, CDR1 is LGHNA and CDR2 is YSLEER. Unmatched junction bases numbered 16, after V lost 4 bases and J lost 6 bases. The CDR3 consists of 17 residues. The CDR3, as DNA: TGCGCCAGCAGCCGGAGTTCGGCGGGAGGGTACGTCAGCGAGCAGTACTTC. Amino acids: CASSRSSAGGYVSEQYF.

V is TRBV11-2 and J is TRBJ2-5; D may be TRBD1 or TRBD2 (5 bases each). V gave up 1 base and J gave up 9 bases, with 9 bases separating them. The CDR3 runs 12 residues. The germline V gene has CDR1 SGHAT and CDR2 FQNNGV. The CDR3 DNA reads as TGTGCCAGCAGCTTAGTTCGAGGGGCCCAGTACTTC. This sequence encodes CASSLVRGAQYF.

This chain links TRBV6-1 with TRBJ2-5, with a weak D call TRBD2 (5 bases). V lost 10 bases to trimming and J lost 5 bases, with 23 bases between them. This CDR3 region has 15 residues. Germline-derived CDR1 and CDR2 are MNHNS and SASEGT. DNA of the CDR3: TGTGCCAACACTGGTGAACGGACTGACAAGGAGACCCAGTACTTC. Translation gives CANTGERTDKETQYF.

J is TRBJ1-1 and V is TRBV12-5, with TRBD1 as a possible D gene (6 bases). Germline V gene data show CDR1 as LGHNT and CDR2 as FRNRAP. V was shortened by 2 bases and J by 6 bases, with 13 bases between the two germline ends. The CDR3 totals 14 residues. The CDR3 here is CASGLNRVVAEAFF. CDR3 nucleotide sequence: TGTGCTAGTGGTTTGAACAGGGTAGTTGCTGAAGCTTTCTTT. The variable domain in full, completed from reference TRBV12-5 and TRBJ1-1, reads DARVTQTPRHKVTEMGQEVTMRCQPILGHNTVFWYRQTMMQGLELLAYFRNRAPLDDSGMPKDRFSAEMPDATLATLKIQPSEPRDSAVYFCASGLNRVVAEAFFGQGTRLTVV.

This chain uses TRBV11-2 with TRBJ2-2; 8 bases match TRBD1. The CDR3 spans 15 residues. The V gene's germline CDR1 is SGHAT and CDR2 FQNNGV. V lost 5 bases to trimming and J lost 7 bases; unmatched junction nucleotides: 9. The DNA of the CDR3 is TGTGCCAGCAGCCCTTTGACAGGGGCTGGCGGGGAGCTGTTTTTT. Translated: CASSPLTGAGGELFF. The entire variable domain, with the rest obtained from reference TRBV11-2 and TRBJ2-2, is as follows: EAGVAQSPRYKIIEKRQSVAFWCNPISGHATLYWYQQILGQGPKLLIQFQNNGVVDDSQLPKDRFSAERLKGVDSTLKIQPAKLEDSAVYLCASSPLTGAGGELFFGEGSRLTVL.

This chain's CDR3 is CATSRDLSIAGGREYQETQYF. The CDR3 nucleotides read TGTGCCACCAGCAGAGATCTCTCGATAGCGGGAGGGAGGGAGTACCAAGAGACCCAGTACTTC. The chain carries TRBV15 and TRBJ2-5, with TRBD2 matching over 11 bases. The germline CDR1 and CDR2 sequences are LNHNV and YYDKDF (reference sequence). V lost 0 bases, J lost 0 bases, and 15 bases stayed unmatched. This CDR3 comprises 21 residues.

Regarding this clone: One junction end does not reproduce the germline sequence, and a read error may be involved. V is TRBV7-7 and J is TRBJ2-2, with D unclear. The CDR3 sequence is 13 residues long. Germline V gives CDR1 SSHAT, CDR2 FNYEAQ (reference sequence). The CDR3 DNA follows: TGTGCTAGCAGCTTAGACTTCGCCGGGGAGCTGTTTTTT. Translating it yields CASSLDFAGELFF. The whole variable domain, filled in from reference TRBV7-7 and TRBJ2-2, reads GAGVSQSPRYKVTKRGQDVTLRCDPISSHATLYWYQQALGQGPEFLTYFNYEAQPDKSGLPSDRFSAERPEGSISTLTIQRTEQRDSAMYRCASSLDFAGELFFGEGSRLTVL.

The V and J genes are TRBV21-1 and TRBJ2-7; TRBD2 is the table's D call and was not checked against the DNA. TRBV21-1 is an annotated pseudogene. The CDR3 spans 18 residues. The chain's CDR3 is CASSKEGTGTSNSYEQYF. Here the CDR3 DNA reads TGTGCCAGCAGCAAAGAGGGGACGGGGACTAGCAACTCCTACGAGCAGTACTTC.

The chain combines TRBV7-9 with TRBJ2-1; D is undetermined. Germline lookup yields CDR1 SEHNR and CDR2 FQNEAQ (reference sequence). Trimming shortened V by 5 bases and J by 0 bases, and 14 bases separated the two germline ends. This CDR3 comprises 16 residues. CDR3: CASSPRRISSYNEQFF. DNA for the CDR3: TGTGCCAGCAGCCCTCGCCGGATTAGCTCCTACAATGAGCAGTTCTTC.

The V and J genes are TRBV29-1 and TRBJ2-3; the D call may be TRBD1 or TRBD2 (5 bases each). With 4 bases removed from V and 0 bases from J, the gap between germline ends came to 17 bases. This CDR3 is 16 amino acids long. Germline V CDR1 and CDR2: SQVTM, ANQGSEA. The CDR3 DNA is TGCAGCGTTGGACTCTCTCCGGGGCCGAGCACAGATACGCAGTATTTT. This encodes CSVGLSPGPSTDTQYF.

V and J are TRBV5-4 and TRBJ1-3; no firm D call. Germline V gives CDR1 SGHNT, CDR2 YYREEE (reference sequence). The ends were cut back, 4 bases at V and 0 bases at J, with 8 bases in the middle. The CDR3 length is 14 residues. The CDR3 is CASSGRYSGNTIYF. The CDR3, as DNA: TGTGCCAGCAGCGGACGCTACTCTGGAAACACCATATATTTT.

The chain recombines TRBV19 with TRBJ1-1; perhaps TRBD1 as D (5 bases). V was clipped by 0 bases and J by 4 bases, with 12 bases between them. CDR1 and CDR2 from the germline V gene are LNHDA and SQIVND (reference sequence). CDR3 length: 15 residues. The CDR3 here is CASSIDWGRSTEAFF. The CDR3 DNA reads as TGTGCCAGTAGTATAGATTGGGGCAGGTCCACTGAAGCTTTCTTT.

The chain carries TRBV4-3 and TRBJ2-2; D remains unclear. The CDR3 totals 14 residues. The germline V and J ends were trimmed by 5 bases and 3 bases, with 10 bases remaining between them. Germline CDR1 reads LGHNA; CDR2 reads YSLEER. CDR3 loop: CASSEAGYTGELFF. CDR3 in DNA: TGCGCCAGCAGCGAAGCCGGTTACACCGGGGAGCTGTTTTTT.

This sequence joins TRBV11-3 and TRBJ2-3; maybe TRBD2 (6 bases). V was trimmed by 1 base and J by 2 bases, leaving 7 bases between them. The CDR3 runs to 14 residues. Germline loops: CDR1 SGHNT, CDR2 YENEEA. The CDR3 DNA sequence: TGTGCCAGCAGCTTAGCGGGAGTCACAGATACGCAGTATTTT. This translates into CASSLAGVTDTQYF.

The chain employs TRBV4-1 and TRBJ2-1, with D maybe TRBD2 (6 bases). The V end lost 4 bases, the J end lost 1 base, and 17 bases lay between the germline ends. Germline-derived CDR1 and CDR2 are MGHRA and YSYEKL. This CDR3 contains 17 residues. CDR3 DNA: TGCGCCAGCAGCCCGCTGGGGAGTAGCGGTTCCTACAATGAGCAGTTCTTC. It translates to CASSPLGSSGSYNEQFF.

The chain uses TRBV5-1 and TRBJ2-5; 9 nucleotides agree with TRBD2. Unmatched junction bases numbered 18, after V lost 7 bases and J lost 5 bases. Germline V CDR1 and CDR2: SGHRS, YFSETQ. The length of the CDR3 is 17 residues. CDR3 DNA sequence: TGCGCCAGCGGCCCGGTTGTTAGACTAGCGGAGGGGGAGACCCAGTACTTC. This codes for CASGPVVRLAEGETQYF.

The chain links TRBV5-6 to TRBJ2-1; 8 nucleotides agree with TRBD1. This CDR3 spans 15 amino acids. The germline V gene encodes CDR1 SGHDT and CDR2 YYEEEE. V trimming: 4 bases; J trimming: 4 bases; junction bases outside the gene matches: 7. The CDR3 loop is CASSERGTGYNEQFF. The CDR3 DNA reads TGTGCCAGCAGCGAAAGAGGGACAGGATACAATGAGCAGTTCTTC.

The CDR3 is CASSTSGRTDTQYF. The CDR3 bases are TGTGCCAGCAGTACCAGCGGGAGAACAGATACGCAGTATTTT. This chain joins TRBV6-1 and TRBJ2-3, with 8 nucleotides matching TRBD2. Germline CDR1 reads MNHNS; CDR2 reads SASEGT. After removal of 5 bases from V and 3 bases from J, the junction contained 4 bases not matched to a gene. CDR3 size: 14 residues.

The CDR3 protein is CASSGARDRGGQYF. CDR3 bases: TGTGCCAGCAGTGGAGCCCGGGACAGGGGTGGCCAGTACTTC. V gene TRBV2 combines with J gene TRBJ2-5; TRBD1 matches 10 bases. The J segment lost 10 bases and the V segment lost 4 bases, leaving 9 bases of the junction unmatched. Germline V lookup: CDR1 SNHLY, CDR2 FYNNEI. CDR3 length equals 14 residues.

The gene calls are TRBV11-3 and TRBJ2-3; 12 nucleotides agree with TRBD2. Germline V gives CDR1 SGHNT, CDR2 YENEEA. The CDR3 has 16 amino acids. V lost 6 bases and J lost 2; bases outside the gene matches: 6. This CDR3 is CASRSGLAGDTDTQYF. Here the CDR3 DNA reads TGTGCCAGCAGGTCGGGACTAGCGGGTGACACAGATACGCAGTATTTT.

The rearrangement uses TRBV12-5 and TRBJ2-5; D is unclear. Trimming shortened V by 2 bases and J by 3 bases, and 13 bases separated the two germline ends. The germline V gene has CDR1 LGHNT and CDR2 FRNRAP. This CDR3 region has 15 residues. The CDR3 DNA reads TGTGCTAGTGGTTTGCCCCGGGTAGTGAAAGAGACCCAGTACTTC. This sequence encodes CASGLPRVVKETQYF.

The rearrangement links TRBV11-3 to TRBJ2-2; TRBD1 or TRBD2 may be the D gene (5 bases each). V was shortened by 5 bases and J by 4 bases, with 11 bases between the two germline ends. The CDR3 covers 14 residues. Germline V gene lookup returns CDR1 SGHNT and CDR2 YENEEA. CDR3 sequence: CASSQGRFTGELFF. In DNA, the CDR3 is TGTGCCAGCAGCCAGGGACGTTTCACCGGGGAGCTGTTTTTT.

The V gene is TRBV2, the J gene TRBJ2-2; 8 nucleotides align to TRBD1. The CDR3 covers 15 residues. The germline V gene has CDR1 SNHLY and CDR2 FYNNEI. V gave up 6 bases and J gave up 2 bases; unmatched junction bases: 5. CDR3 bases: TGTGCCAGCAGGCTCAGGGGGCTCAACACCGGGGAGCTGTTTTTT. Its translation: CASRLRGLNTGELFF.